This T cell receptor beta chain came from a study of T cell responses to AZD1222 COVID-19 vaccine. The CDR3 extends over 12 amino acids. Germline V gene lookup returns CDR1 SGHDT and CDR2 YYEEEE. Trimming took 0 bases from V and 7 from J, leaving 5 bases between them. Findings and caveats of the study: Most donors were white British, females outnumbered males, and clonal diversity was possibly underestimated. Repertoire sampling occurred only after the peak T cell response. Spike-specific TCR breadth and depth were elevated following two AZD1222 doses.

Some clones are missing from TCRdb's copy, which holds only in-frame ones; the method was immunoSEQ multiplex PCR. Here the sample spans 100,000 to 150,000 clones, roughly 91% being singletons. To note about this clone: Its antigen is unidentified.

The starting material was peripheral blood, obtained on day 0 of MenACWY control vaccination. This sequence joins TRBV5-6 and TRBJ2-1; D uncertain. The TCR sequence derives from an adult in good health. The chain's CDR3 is CASSLGRNEQFF. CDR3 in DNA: TGTGCCAGCAGCTTGGGCAGGAATGAGCAGTTCTTC.